This record concerns one T cell receptor (beta chain) sequence. The antigen is undetermined. This sample is drawn from a study of Tregs in tolerant kidney transplant recipients. Study-level information: Recipients received nonmyeloablative bone marrow transplants from related graft donors, with transient mixed chimerism. The study's findings and limits: Biological reproducibility was not directly addressed in this study. The most relevant donor-specific Treg TCRbeta repertoire apparently came from expansion with activated donor B cells.

Measured with immunoSEQ multiplex PCR; TCRdb has only the in-frame clones, and not every one. The sample has roughly 80,000 clones; 98% are singletons. The CDR3 spans 14 residues. CDR1 is MNHEY, CDR2 SMNVEV, per germline (reference sequence). Trimming took 3 bases from V and 2 from J; bases not matched to a gene: 3. Unstimulated Tregs (CD4+CD25+CD127-) and CD4+CD25- non-Tregs were sorted from PBMCs. V and J are TRBV27 and TRBJ1-2; 7 positions agree with TRBD1. This clonotype was obtained from a human donor who received a combined kidney and bone marrow transplant. The specimen was CD4+ T cells from blood, collected before the transplant. As DNA, the CDR3 is TGTGCCAGCAGTTTTGGCAGGGGGAACTATGGCTACACCTTC. This gives the protein CASSFGRGNYGYTF.